The rows below give T cell receptor beta chains drawn from one sample of a study of CD8 T cells in ankylosing spondylitis. MiXCR was run by TCRdb on the 5' RACE reads, yielding one entry per CDR3 protein. The data show hundreds of thousands of distinct CDR3 sequences, 25% to 30% seen once. The sequenced material came from blood, either unsorted or a sorted T cell fraction (not recorded which). The receptor source for this set is a male donor with ankylosing spondylitis. Each CDR3 is given with its conserved first and last residue. A D gene is named only where the DNA matches it firmly. Clone size is shown for a subset of rows, as once, few, many or a class of expanded clone.

TRBJ1-6 . 13 TRBV20-1 . TGCAGTGCCCCGCGCTCCTATAATTCACCCCTCCACTTT CSAPRSYNSPLHF
TRBJ1-1 . 13 TRBV20-1 . TGCAGTGCCAATTCACCAGGTAACACTGAAGCTTTCTTT CSANSPGNTEAFF
TRBJ2-4 TRBD2 16 TRBV20-1 . TGCAGTGCTAGACAACTAGCGGGAGGAGCCAAAAACATTCAGTACTTC CSARQLAGGAKNIQYF
TRBJ1-4 . 15 TRBV12-3/TRBV12-4 . TGTGCCAGCAGTTCCGTTAAGGGGGAAGGAGAAAAACTGTTTTTT CASSSVKGEGEKLFF
TRBJ2-1 . 19 TRBV5-1 . TGCGCCAGCAGCTTGTTCCTAGTAGGGGACTTAGTCACCTACAATGAGCAGTTCTTC CASSLFLVGDLVTYNEQFF
TRBJ2-5 . 14 TRBV11-2 . TGTGCCAGCAGCTTACTGGGGATCGAAGAGACCCAGTACTTC CASSLLGIEETQYF
TRBJ1-1 . 14 TRBV6-1 . TGTGCCAGCTCCCCTAAACAAGGGGACACTGAAGCTTTCTTT CASSPKQGDTEAFF
TRBJ2-2 . 14 TRBV5-1 many TGCGCCAGCAGCTTGACAGCGAACACCGGGGAGCTGTTTTTT CASSLTANTGELFF
TRBJ1-1 . 16 TRBV4-2 few TGTGCCAGCAGCCTCCCGACAGTAGGTCAGGACACTGAAGCTTTCTTT CASSLPTVGQDTEAFF
TRBJ2-3 TRBD2 17 TRBV3-1 few TGTGCCAGCAGCCATCAACCGACTAGCGGATACACAGATACGCAGTATTTT CASSHQPTSGYTDTQYF
TRBJ2-7 TRBD1 18 TRBV10-3 . TGTGCCATCAGTGAAAGGAAAAACAGGGGCGCCTTATTGGGCGAGCAGTACTTC CAISERKNRGALLGEQYF
TRBJ1-3 . 14 TRBV7-9 . TGTGCCAGCAGCTCTACTCAGGGCGGAAACACCATATATTTT CASSSTQGGNTIYF
TRBJ2-3 . 16 TRBV5-6 . TGTGCCAGCAGCTTGATCGGTAGGAATGCGGCAGATACGCAGTATTTT CASSLIGRNAADTQYF
TRBJ2-2 . 14 TRBV6-2/TRBV6-3 few TGTGCCAGCAGTTGGTCGGGAAGCTCCGGGGAGCTGTTTTTT CASSWSGSSGELFF
TRBJ1-5 . 14 TRBV6-5 . TGTGCCAGCAGTTACTCGAAGTGGGACGGTCCCCAGCATTTT CASSYSKWDGPQHF
TRBJ2-5 . 11 TRBV29-1 few TGCAGCGGTGCCCTAATCGGGACCCAGTACTTC CSGALIGTQYF
TRBJ1-2 . 13 TRBV29-1 . TGCAGCGTTGAAGAGGGGGGGGCGCCCGGCTACACCTTC CSVEEGGAPGYTF
TRBJ2-3 . 14 TRBV30 . TGTGCCTGGGGGGGGTGGGTCGGCACAGATACGCAGTATTTT CAWGGWVGTDTQYF
TRBJ2-2 TRBD1 13 TRBV3-1 . TGTGCCAGCAGCCAGCAGGGGGCCGGGGAGCTGTTTTTT CASSQQGAGELFF
TRBJ1-2 TRBD1 12 TRBV12-3/TRBV12-4 few TGTGCCAGCAGACGGACAGGGTATGGCTACACCTTC CASRRTGYGYTF
TRBJ1-4 TRBD1 15 TRBV29-1 . TGCAGCGTAAGCACCACAGGGGGCACTAATGAAAAACTGTTTTTT CSVSTTGGTNEKLFF